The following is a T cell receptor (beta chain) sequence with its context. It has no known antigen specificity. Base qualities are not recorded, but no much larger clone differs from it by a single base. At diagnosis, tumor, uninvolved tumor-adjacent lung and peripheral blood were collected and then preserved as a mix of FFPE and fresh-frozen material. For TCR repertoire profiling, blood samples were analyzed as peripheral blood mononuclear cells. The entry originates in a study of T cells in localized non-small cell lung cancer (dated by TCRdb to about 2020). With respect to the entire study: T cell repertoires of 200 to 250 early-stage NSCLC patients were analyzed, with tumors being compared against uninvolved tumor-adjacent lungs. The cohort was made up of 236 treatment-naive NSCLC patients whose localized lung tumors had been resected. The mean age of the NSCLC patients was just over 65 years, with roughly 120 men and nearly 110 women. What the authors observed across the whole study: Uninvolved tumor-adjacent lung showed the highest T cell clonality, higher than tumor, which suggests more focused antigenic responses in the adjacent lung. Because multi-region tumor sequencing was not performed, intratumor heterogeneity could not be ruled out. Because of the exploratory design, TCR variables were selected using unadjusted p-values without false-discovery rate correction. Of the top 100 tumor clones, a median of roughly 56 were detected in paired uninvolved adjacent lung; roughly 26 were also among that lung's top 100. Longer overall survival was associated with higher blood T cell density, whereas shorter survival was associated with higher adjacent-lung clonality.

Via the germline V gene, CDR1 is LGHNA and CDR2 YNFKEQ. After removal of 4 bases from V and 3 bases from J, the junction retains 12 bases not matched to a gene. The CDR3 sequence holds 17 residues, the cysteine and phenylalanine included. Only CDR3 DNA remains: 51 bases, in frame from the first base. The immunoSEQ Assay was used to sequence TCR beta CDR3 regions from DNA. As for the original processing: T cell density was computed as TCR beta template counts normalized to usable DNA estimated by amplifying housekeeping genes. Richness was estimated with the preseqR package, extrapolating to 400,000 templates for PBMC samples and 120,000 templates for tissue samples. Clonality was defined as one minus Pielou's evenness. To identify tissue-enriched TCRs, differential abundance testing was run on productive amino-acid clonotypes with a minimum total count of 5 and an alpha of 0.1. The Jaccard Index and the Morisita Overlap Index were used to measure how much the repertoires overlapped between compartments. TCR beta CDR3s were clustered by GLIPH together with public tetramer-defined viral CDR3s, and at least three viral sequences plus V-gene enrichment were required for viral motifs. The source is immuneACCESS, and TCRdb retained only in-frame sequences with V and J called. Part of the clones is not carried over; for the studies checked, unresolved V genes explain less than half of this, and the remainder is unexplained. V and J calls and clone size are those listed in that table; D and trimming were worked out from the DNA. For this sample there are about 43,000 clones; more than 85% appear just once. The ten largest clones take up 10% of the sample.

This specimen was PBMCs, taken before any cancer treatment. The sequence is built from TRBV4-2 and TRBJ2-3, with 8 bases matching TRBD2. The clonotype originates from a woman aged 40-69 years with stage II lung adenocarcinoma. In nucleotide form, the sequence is TGTGCCAGCAGCCTGGGGTCAGGGACTAGTGCAACAGATACGCAGTATTTT. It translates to CASSLGSGTSATDTQYF.